The 2 T cell receptor beta chains in this list originate from one sample, sequenced in a study of T-cell memory formation after mild COVID-19. TCRdb reprocessed the 5' RACE reads with MiXCR, giving one entry per CDR3 protein. This sample carries tens of thousands of distinct CDR3 sequences, about an eighth of them seen once, and the ten largest clones take just under 30%. Sequencing was performed on PBMCs or a T cell subset sorted from them (not recorded which). The receptors were sampled from a man in his late teens or twenties who had mild COVID-19 (a few samples of this study predate the infection). Cell type and time point are not known.

This clonotype was counted at least ten times. V gene TRBV4-3 combines with J gene TRBJ2-7, with D perhaps TRBD1 (6 bases). The germline gives CDR1 LGHNA, CDR2 YSLEER. The V gene lost 1 base and the J gene lost 5 bases, with 15 bases spanning the gap. This CDR3 is 15 amino acids long. CDR3 protein: CASSQGRTGFDEQYF. In nucleotides, the CDR3 is TGCGCCAGCAGCCAAGGCAGAACAGGGTTCGACGAGCAGTACTTC.

This clonotype was picked up many times. This sequence joins TRBV4-1 and TRBJ2-3, with 10 positions matching TRBD2. Germline CDR1 MGHRA, CDR2 YSYEKL. The CDR3 runs to 17 residues. The junction had 10 bases not matched to a gene; V was cut back by 0 bases and J by 7 bases. CDR3: CASSQEKELAGGNTQYF. The CDR3 DNA reads TGCGCCAGCAGCCAAGAGAAAGAGTTAGCGGGGGGAAATACGCAGTATTTT.